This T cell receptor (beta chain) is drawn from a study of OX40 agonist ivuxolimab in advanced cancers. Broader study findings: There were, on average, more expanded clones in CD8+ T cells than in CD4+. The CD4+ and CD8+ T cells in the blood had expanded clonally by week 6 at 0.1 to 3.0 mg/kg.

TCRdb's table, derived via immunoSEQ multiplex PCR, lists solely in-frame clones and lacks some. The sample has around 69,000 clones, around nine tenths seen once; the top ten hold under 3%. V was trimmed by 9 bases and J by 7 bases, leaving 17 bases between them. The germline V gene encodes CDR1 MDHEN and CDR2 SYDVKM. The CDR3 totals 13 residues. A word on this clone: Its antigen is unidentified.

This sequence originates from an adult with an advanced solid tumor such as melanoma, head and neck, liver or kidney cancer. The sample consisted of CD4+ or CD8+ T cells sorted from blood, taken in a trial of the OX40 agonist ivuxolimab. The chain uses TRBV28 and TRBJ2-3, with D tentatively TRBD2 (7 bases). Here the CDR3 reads CASKGGGIHTQYF. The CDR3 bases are TGTGCCAGTAAGGGGGGGGGCATCCATACGCAGTATTTT. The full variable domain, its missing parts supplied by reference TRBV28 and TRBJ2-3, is DVKVTQSSRYLVKRTGEKVFLECVQDMDHENMFWYRQDPGLGLRLIYFSYDVKMKEKGDIPEGYSVSREKKERFSLILESASTNQTSMYLCASKGGGIHTQYFGPGTRLTVL.